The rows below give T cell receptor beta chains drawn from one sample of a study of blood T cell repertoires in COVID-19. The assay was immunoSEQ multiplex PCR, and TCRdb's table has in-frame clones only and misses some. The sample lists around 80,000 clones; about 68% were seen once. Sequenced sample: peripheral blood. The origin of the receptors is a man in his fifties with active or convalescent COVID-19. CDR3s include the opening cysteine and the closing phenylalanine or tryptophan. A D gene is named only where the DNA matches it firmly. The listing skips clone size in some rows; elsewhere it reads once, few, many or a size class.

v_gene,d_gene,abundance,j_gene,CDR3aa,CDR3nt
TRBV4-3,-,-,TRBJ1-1,CASSQGVGSTEAFF,TGCGCCAGCAGCCAAGGTGTGGGGAGCACTGAAGCTTTCTTT
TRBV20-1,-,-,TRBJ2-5,CSASFGETQYF,TGCAGTGCTAGCTTCGGGGAGACCCAGTACTTC
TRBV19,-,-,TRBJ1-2,CASSLSQGGYTF,TGTGCCAGTAGTCTCTCACAGGGTGGCTACACCTTC
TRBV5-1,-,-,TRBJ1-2,CASSLQISDYGYTF,TGCGCCAGCAGCTTACAGATCTCGGATTATGGCTACACCTTC
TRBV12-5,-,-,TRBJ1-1,CASGLGAPGPREAFF,TGTGCTAGTGGTTTGGGTGCCCCAGGCCCCCGTGAAGCTTTCTTT
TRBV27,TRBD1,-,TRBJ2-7,CAEGGQGRSYEQYF,TGTGCTGAAGGGGGACAGGGCCGATCCTACGAGCAGTACTTC
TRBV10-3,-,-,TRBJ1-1,CAIRRGLNTEAFF,TGTGCCATCAGGCGGGGTTTGAACACTGAAGCTTTCTTT
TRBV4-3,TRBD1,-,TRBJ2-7,CASSQGDRGSYEQYF,TGCGCCAGCAGCCAAGGGGACAGGGGATCCTACGAGCAGTACTTC
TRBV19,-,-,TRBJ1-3,CASSGTLGQSGNTIYF,TGTGCCAGTAGTGGTACCCTGGGACAATCTGGAAACACCATATATTTT
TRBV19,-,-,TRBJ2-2,CASSIGGPGELFF,TGTGCCAGTAGTATAGGAGGGCCCGGGGAGCTGTTTTTT
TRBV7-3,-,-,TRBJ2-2,CASSLTGGDTVGELFF,TGTGCCAGCAGCTTAACTGGGGGCGATACGGTCGGGGAGCTGTTTTTT
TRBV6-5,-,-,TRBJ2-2,CASSRGYTGELFF,TGTGCCAGCAGTCGGGGGTACACCGGGGAGCTGTTTTTT
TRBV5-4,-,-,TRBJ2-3,CASSKGEPDTQYF,TGTGCCAGCAGTAAGGGGGAACCAGATACGCAGTATTTT
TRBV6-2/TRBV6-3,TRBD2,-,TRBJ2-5,CASSYSNQRGFEETQYF,TGTGCCAGCAGTTACTCGAACCAGCGGGGGTTTGAAGAGACCCAGTACTTC
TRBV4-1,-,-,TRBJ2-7,CASSLSSVSYEQYF,TGCGCCAGCAGTCTATCTAGCGTCTCCTACGAGCAGTACTTC
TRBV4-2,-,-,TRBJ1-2,CASSQEVSLYGYTF,TGTGCCAGCAGCCAAGAGGTCAGTCTCTATGGCTACACCTTC
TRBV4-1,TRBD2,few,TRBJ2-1,CASSQGALAGGTNEQFF,TGCGCCAGCAGCCAAGGGGCCCTAGCGGGGGGGACCAATGAGCAGTTCTTC
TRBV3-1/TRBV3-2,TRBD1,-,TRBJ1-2,CASSRGGDRGYSRGYTF,TGTGCCAGCAGCCGAGGCGGGGACAGGGGGTATTCGAGGGGCTACACCTTC
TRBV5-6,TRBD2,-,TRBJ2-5,CASSPNAGGRETQYF,TGTGCCAGCAGCCCGAACGCGGGGGGGCGTGAGACCCAGTACTTC
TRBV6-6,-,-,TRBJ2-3,CASSPRMPTDTQYF,TGTGCCAGCAGCCCTAGGATGCCCACAGATACGCAGTATTTT
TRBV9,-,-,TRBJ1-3,CASSGAGPTGNTIYF,TGTGCCAGCAGCGGGGCAGGGCCGACTGGAAACACCATATATTTT
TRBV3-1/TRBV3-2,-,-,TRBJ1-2,CASRSRTDGYTF,TGTGCCAGCCGTTCCCGTACTGATGGCTACACCTTC
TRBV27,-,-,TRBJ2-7,CASSDGHSYEQYF,TGTGCCAGCAGTGACGGACATTCCTACGAGCAGTACTTC
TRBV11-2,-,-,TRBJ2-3,CASSPGFTDTQYF,TGTGCCAGCAGCCCCGGGTTCACAGATACGCAGTATTTT
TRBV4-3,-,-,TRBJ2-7,CASSQSKRGDEQYF,TGCGCCAGCAGCCAGTCCAAGCGCGGGGACGAGCAGTACTTC
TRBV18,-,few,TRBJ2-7,CASATEGEQYF,TGTGCCAGCGCGACGGAGGGCGAGCAGTACTTC
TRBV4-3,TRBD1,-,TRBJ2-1,CASSQDQGQGVDEQFF,TGCGCCAGCAGCCAAGATCAGGGACAGGGGGTAGATGAGCAGTTCTTC
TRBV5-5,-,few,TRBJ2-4,CASSPGSQNIQYF,TGTGCCAGCAGCCCCGGGTCCCAAAACATTCAGTACTTC
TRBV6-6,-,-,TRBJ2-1,CASGELRQSYNEQFF,TGTGCCAGCGGCGAGTTAAGACAGTCCTACAATGAGCAGTTCTTC
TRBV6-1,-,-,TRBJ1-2,CASSEGGYGYTF,TGTGCCAGCAGTGAGGGAGGGTATGGCTACACCTTC
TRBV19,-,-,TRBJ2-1,CASSRHGNENEQFF,TGTGCCAGTAGCAGACATGGAAACGAAAATGAGCAGTTCTTC
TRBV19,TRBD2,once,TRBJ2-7,CASSILAGSSYEQYF,TGTGCCAGTAGTATCCTAGCGGGGTCATCCTACGAGCAGTACTTC
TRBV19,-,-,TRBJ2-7,CASSIGGADEQYF,TGTGCCAGTAGTATTGGAGGGGCTGACGAGCAGTACTTC
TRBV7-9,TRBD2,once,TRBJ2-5,CASSLLTSGGQETQYF,TGTGCCAGCAGCCTTCTGACTAGCGGGGGACAAGAGACCCAGTACTTC
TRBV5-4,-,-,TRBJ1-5,CASSLQGGNQPQHF,TGTGCCAGCAGCTTGCAGGGCGGCAATCAGCCCCAGCATTTT
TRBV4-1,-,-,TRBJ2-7,CASSQDSTADLFEQYF,TGCGCCAGCAGCCAAGATTCCACAGCAGACCTGTTTGAGCAGTACTTC
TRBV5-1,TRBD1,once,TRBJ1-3,CASSDQGAGNTIYF,TGCGCCAGCAGTGATCAGGGGGCAGGAAACACCATATATTTT
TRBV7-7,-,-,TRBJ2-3,CASSSGNTDTQYF,TGTGCCAGCAGCTCCGGGAACACAGATACGCAGTATTTT
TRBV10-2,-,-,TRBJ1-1,CASMVGRVTEAFF,TGCGCCAGCATGGTCGGGCGGGTGACTGAAGCTTTCTTT
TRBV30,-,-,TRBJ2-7,CAWSDAGQSATYEQYF,TGTGCCTGGAGTGACGCCGGACAGAGCGCTACCTACGAGCAGTACTTC
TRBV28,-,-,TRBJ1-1,CASSSGNTEAFF,TGTGCCAGCAGTTCCGGGAACACTGAAGCTTTCTTT
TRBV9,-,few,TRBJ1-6,CASSVAGVGPGALHF,TGTGCCAGCAGCGTAGCGGGGGTGGGTCCTGGGGCCCTCCACTTT
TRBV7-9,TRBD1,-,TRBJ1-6,CASSSPGQGTNSPLHF,TGTGCCAGCAGCTCCCCGGGACAGGGGACCAATTCACCCCTCCACTTT
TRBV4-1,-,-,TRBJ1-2,CASSQATPIGGYTF,TGCGCCAGCAGCCAAGCGACCCCAATCGGGGGCTACACCTTC
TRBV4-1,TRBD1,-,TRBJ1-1,CASSHNVRQGAEAFF,TGCGCCAGCAGCCATAACGTGAGACAGGGTGCTGAAGCTTTCTTT
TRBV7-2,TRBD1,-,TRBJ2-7,CASSPGTGFTYEQYF,TGTGCCAGCAGCCCCGGGACAGGGTTTACCTACGAGCAGTACTTC
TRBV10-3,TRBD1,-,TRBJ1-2,CATRGGYGYTF,TGTGCCACCAGGGGGGGCTATGGCTACACCTTC
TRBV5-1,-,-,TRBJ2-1,CASSRVKAGASGDEQFF,TGCGCCAGCAGCAGGGTCAAGGCAGGGGCTAGTGGTGATGAGCAGTTCTTC
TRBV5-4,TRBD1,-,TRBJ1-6,CASSPDRGVTYNSPLHF,TGTGCCAGCAGTCCCGACAGGGGGGTAACCTATAATTCACCCCTCCACTTT
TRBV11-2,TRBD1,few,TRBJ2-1,CASSPGSGQGVSEQFF,TGTGCCAGCAGCCCTGGCTCTGGACAGGGGGTCAGTGAGCAGTTCTTC
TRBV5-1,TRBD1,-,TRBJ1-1,CASSETGGAINTEAFF,TGCGCCAGCAGTGAGACAGGGGGCGCGATAAACACTGAAGCTTTCTTT
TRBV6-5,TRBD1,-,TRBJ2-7,CASSLDRAYEQYF,TGTGCCAGCAGTCTGGACAGGGCCTACGAGCAGTACTTC
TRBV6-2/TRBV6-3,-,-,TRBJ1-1,CASRYQGNTEAFF,TGTGCCAGCAGGTACCAGGGGAACACTGAAGCTTTCTTT
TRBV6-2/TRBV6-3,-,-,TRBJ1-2,CASSAGPYGYTF,TGTGCCAGCAGTGCAGGTCCCTATGGCTACACCTTC
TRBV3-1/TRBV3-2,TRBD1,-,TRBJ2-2,CASSLRDRATGELFF,TGTGCCAGCAGCCTCCGGGACAGGGCCACCGGGGAGCTGTTTTTT
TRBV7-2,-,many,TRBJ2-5,CASSIQGRETQYF,TGTGCCAGCAGCATACAGGGGAGGGAGACCCAGTACTTC
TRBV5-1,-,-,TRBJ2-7,CASSLQGGYEQYF,TGCGCCAGCAGCTTGCAGGGTGGCTACGAGCAGTACTTC
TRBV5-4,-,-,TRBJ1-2,CASSRLGVGDYGYTF,TGTGCCAGCAGCCGTCTCGGGGTTGGGGACTATGGCTACACCTTC